The 4 T cell receptor beta chains given below trace back to one sample, sequenced in a study of blood T cell repertoires in COVID-19 (dated by TCRdb to about 2020). The method behind the library was the immunoSEQ multiplex PCR assay. The immuneACCESS repertoire file appears here via TCRdb, limited to in-frame rearrangements. These files lack a portion of the clones; in checked studies, under half of the deficit traces to unresolved V genes, and the cause of the others is not known. The sample records around 95,000 clones, 90% of which are singletons. The ten largest clones take up 5% to 5.5% of the sample. The sample taken for sequencing was peripheral blood. The receptors here all came from a man aged 50 to 60 with acute or convalescent COVID-19.

This chain links TRBV30 with TRBJ2-2; the D gene is possibly TRBD2 (5 bases). V was clipped by 8 bases and J by 4 bases, with 8 bases between them. The CDR3 length is 11 residues. The germline V gene has CDR1 GTSNPN and CDR2 SVGIG (reference sequence). The DNA of the CDR3 is TGTGCCGTGGAGGTCACCGGGGAGCTGTTTTTT. This translates into CAVEVTGELFF.

This chain joins TRBV27 and TRBJ2-1; possible D gene TRBD2, 6 bases. V was clipped by 7 bases and J by 0 bases, with 13 bases between them. The CDR3 has 15 residues. CDR1 is MNHEY, CDR2 SMNVEV, per germline (reference sequence). Here the CDR3 reads CASKAGTFSYNEQFF. For the CDR3, the DNA is TGTGCCAGCAAGGCGGGAACCTTCTCCTACAATGAGCAGTTCTTC.

The chain combines TRBV13 with TRBJ2-5; maybe TRBD1 (6 bases). Per the germline V gene, CDR1 is PRHDT and CDR2 is FYEKMQ (reference sequence). Trimming removed 3 bases at V and 3 bases at J, with 14 bases between. The CDR3 is made up of 15 amino acids. CDR3 amino acids: CASSFWGQGKETQYF. CDR3 coding DNA: TGTGCCAGCAGCTTTTGGGGGCAGGGAAAAGAGACCCAGTACTTC. Filled out from reference TRBV13 and TRBJ2-5, the complete variable domain reads AAGVIQSPRHLIKEKRETATLKCYPIPRHDTVYWYQQGPGQDPQFLISFYEKMQSDKGSIPDRFSAQQFSDYHSELNMSSLELGDSALYFCASSFWGQGKETQYFGPGTRLLVL.

This clone was counted a single time. The chain is built from TRBV19 and TRBJ2-1; D might be TRBD1 (6 bases). Trimming shortened V by 6 bases and J by 0 bases, and 12 bases separated the two germline ends. The germline V gene has CDR1 LNHDA and CDR2 SQIVND (reference sequence). The CDR3 has 15 amino acids. The CDR3 coding sequence is TGTGCCAGTAGAACAACAGGGAGCTCCTACAATGAGCAGTTCTTC. This sequence encodes CASRTTGSSYNEQFF. Variable domain in full (rest from reference TRBV19 and TRBJ2-1): DGGITQSPKYLFRKEGQNVTLSCEQNLNHDAMYWYRQDPGQGLRLIYYSQIVNDFQKGDIAEGYSVSREKKESFPLTVTSAQKNPTAFYLCASRTTGSSYNEQFFGPGTRLTVL.